The entry below describes one TCR beta chain. The CDR3 runs to 12 residues. Germline lookup yields CDR1 SGHAT and CDR2 FQNNGV. This sample is part of a study of T cell responses to AZD1222 COVID-19 vaccine. Method: immunoSEQ multiplex PCR; TCRdb's copy keeps in-frame clones and lacks some. The sample lists over 50,000 clones; 84% were seen once. This material consisted of peripheral blood, taken on day 0 of AZD1222 vaccination. The chain employs TRBV11-2 and TRBJ2-1; a weak D match, TRBD2 (5 bases). The sequence was obtained from an adult in good health. CDR3 bases: TGTGCTACTAGGACCGGCTACAATGAGCAGTTCTTC. Residues: CATRTGYNEQFF. The full variable domain, rest sourced from reference TRBV11-2 and TRBJ2-1, is EAGVAQSPRYKIIEKRQSVAFWCNPISGHATLYWYQQILGQGPKLLIQFQNNGVVDDSQLPKDRFSAERLKGVDSTLKIQPAKLEDSAVYLCATRTGYNEQFFGPGTRLTVL.